These 21 T cell receptor beta chains share one sample of origin, sequenced in a study of T cells in Graves' hyperthyroidism and ophthalmopathy. Using RNA transcripts as the source, TCR beta CDR3 regions were amplified. The study used the HTBI primer set for a first-round RT-PCR of the TCR CDR3. Using its own MiXCR run on the multiplex PCR reads, TCRdb lists one record per CDR3 protein. The sample contains hundreds of thousands of distinct CDR3 sequences, 40% to 55% of which appear only once. Sequencing was carried out using peripheral blood or thyroid tissue (not recorded which). The receptor set was obtained from an adult man with Graves' disease, either hyperthyroidism or ophthalmopathy (not recorded which).

Details on this clonotype: The junction differs from germline at one of its ends, possibly a read error. The V and J genes are TRBV11-2 and TRBJ2-5; TRBD1 matches 8 bases. There are 17 residues in the CDR3. Germline V lookup: CDR1 SGHAT, CDR2 FQNNGV. The CDR3: CASSASWDRIEAETQYF. The CDR3 nucleotides are TGTGCCAGCAGCGCAAGTTGGGACAGGATAGAGGCGGAGACCCAGTACTTT.

The chain combines TRBV7-9 with TRBJ1-6, with D unclear. The CDR3 loop spans 13 amino acids. Germline assignment: CDR1 SEHNR and CDR2 FQNEAQ (reference sequence). V was pared by 11 bases and J by 5 bases, with 13 bases between. CDR3 sequence (DNA): TGTGCCTGGAGTAGGCTGGATAATTCACCCCTCCACTTT. Amino acids: CAWSRLDNSPLHF.

This clonotype turned up a few times. V gene TRBV9 combines with J gene TRBJ2-5; D is undetermined. There are 12 residues in the CDR3. Germline assignment: CDR1 SGDLS and CDR2 YYNGEE. V was cut by 4 bases and J by 3 bases, with 7 bases left in between. CDR3 sequence reads: CASSLRKETQYF. The CDR3 DNA follows: TGTGCCAGCAGCCTGCGAAAAGAGACCCAGTACTTC.

The chain is built from TRBV20-1 and TRBJ2-7, with a weak D call TRBD1 (6 bases). Germline CDR1 DFQATT, CDR2 SNEGSKA (reference sequence). V lost 3 bases and J lost 3, with 18 bases in between. CDR3 length: 15 amino acids. The CDR3, as DNA: TGCAGTGCTAGGGAACCGCAGGGGATAAACTACGAGCAGTACTTC. This codes for CSAREPQGINYEQYF.

V is TRBV10-3 and J is TRBJ2-7; TRBD1 might be the D (5 bases). Germline CDR1 and CDR2: ENHRY and SYGVKD. CDR3 length equals 13 residues. Between the trimmed V and J ends, which lost 10 bases and 0 bases, there was a span of 13 bases. The CDR3, as DNA: TGTGCCACCGCCCAGGGTCTCTCCTACGAGCAGTACTTC. It encodes CATAQGLSYEQYF.

The CDR3 region is CATSPGQGAGYTF. The CDR3 nucleotides read TGTGCCACCAGCCCGGGACAGGGGGCAGGCTACACCTTC. The chain recombines TRBV24-1 with TRBJ1-2, with TRBD1 identical over 12 bases. V gave up 7 bases and J gave up 8 bases; unmatched junction bases: 4. The CDR3 totals 13 residues. The germline V gene encodes CDR1 KGHDR and CDR2 SFDVKD.

This clonotype was recorded at least ten times. This rearrangement joins TRBV7-2 to TRBJ1-3; D gene uncertain. The length of the CDR3 is 13 residues. Trimming cost V 0 bases and J 6 bases, with 6 bases left between them. CDR1 is SGHTA and CDR2 is FQGNSA in the germline V gene. The CDR3 sequence: CASSLAPSNTIYF. The CDR3 DNA reads as TGTGCCAGCAGCTTAGCCCCCTCAAACACCATATATTTT. The complete variable domain, with remaining parts taken from reference TRBV7-2 and TRBJ1-3, reads GAGVSQSPSNKVTEKGKDVELRCDPISGHTALYWYRQSLGQGLEFLIYFQGNSAPDKSGLPSDRFSAERTGGSVSTLTIQRTQQEDSAVYLCASSLAPSNTIYFGEGSWLTVV.

The genes are TRBV15 and TRBJ2-7; D call uncertain. CDR1 LNHNV and CDR2 YYDKDF come from the germline V gene (reference sequence). V lost 0 bases and J 3 bases, leaving 15 bases between the germline ends. This CDR3 has 16 residues. The CDR3 sequence is CATSRDRSNYGYEQYF. CDR3 coding DNA: TGTGCCACCAGCAGAGACAGGTCCAACTATGGCTACGAGCAGTACTTC. Based on the CDR3 plus reference TRBV15 and TRBJ2-7, the full variable domain is DAMVIQNPRYQVTQFGKPVTLSCSQTLNHNVMYWYQQKSSQAPKLLFHYYDKDFNNEADTPDNFQSRRPNTSFCFLDIRSPGLGDTAMYLCATSRDRSNYGYEQYFGPGTRLTVT.

As to this clonotype: At one end the junction does not follow the germline gene, possibly because of a read error. V is TRBV4-1 and J is TRBJ1-6; possibly TRBD1 for D (5 bases). The germline gives CDR1 MGHRA, CDR2 YSYEKL. This CDR3 contains 18 residues. The CDR3 coding sequence is TGTGCCAGCAGCCAGGGCGACCTCGTGGCAGGGTATAATTCACCCCTCCACTTT. Protein: CASSQGDLVAGYNSPLHF.

As concerns this clonotype: A much bigger clone sits one base away, suggesting this may be a read error. The chain joins TRBV29-1 to TRBJ1-1; D is undetermined. The CDR3 has 14 residues. The germline V gene has CDR1 SQVTM and CDR2 ANQGSEA. This chain's CDR3 is CSVEDVVGNIEAFF. The CDR3 DNA sequence: TGCAGCGTTGAAGATGTAGTGGGGAACATTGAAGCTTTCTTT.

This clonotype was counted a few times. V usage is TRBV7-9 and J usage is TRBJ2-7; D remains unclear. Germline lookup yields CDR1 SEHNR and CDR2 FQNEAQ (reference sequence). This CDR3 comprises 13 residues. Trimming took 5 bases from V and 5 from J, leaving 13 bases between them. The CDR3 nucleotides are TGTGCCAGCAGCCATCCCTATGGCGACGAGCAGTACTTC. Its translation is CASSHPYGDEQYF. Combining the CDR3 with reference TRBV7-9 and TRBJ2-7 gives the whole variable domain DTGVSQNPRHKITKRGQNVTFRCDPISEHNRLYWYRQTLGQGPEFLTYFQNEAQLEKSRLLSDRFSAERPKGSFSTLEIQRTEQGDSAMYLCASSHPYGDEQYFGPGTRLTVT.

This clonotype was found many times. The chain employs TRBV25-1 and TRBJ1-6, with 7 nucleotides matching TRBD1. The V gene end was trimmed by 3 bases and the J gene end by 6 bases; junction bases not matched to a gene: 5. Germline CDR1 and CDR2: MGHDK and SYGVNS. The CDR3 runs 15 residues. CDR3 in amino acids: CASSDSGTVNSPLHF. CDR3 sequence (DNA): TGTGCCAGCAGTGATTCCGGGACAGTTAATTCACCCCTCCACTTT.

There are many counts of this clonotype. The chain employs TRBV7-3 and TRBJ2-5; tentative D call: TRBD1 (6 bases). The CDR3 has 14 amino acids. CDR1 and CDR2 from the germline V gene are SGHTA and FQGTGA. V lost 4 bases and J lost 2, with 11 bases in between. The CDR3 loop is CASSSTGTQETQYF. The CDR3 nucleotides read TGTGCCAGCAGCTCCACCGGGACACAAGAGACCCAGTACTTC.

The chain couples TRBV15 to TRBJ2-2; the D gene is possibly TRBD2 (5 bases). V lost 8 bases and J lost 3, with 13 bases in between. The CDR3 covers 14 residues. Germline-derived CDR1 and CDR2 are LNHNV and YYDKDF (reference sequence). CDR3 sequence (DNA): TGTGCCACCGCTAGCCAAGGGTACACCGGGGAGCTGTTTTTT. This gives the protein CATASQGYTGELFF.

Many counts were recorded for this clonotype. The V call is TRBV7-8, the J call TRBJ1-1; possible D gene TRBD1, 6 bases. The CDR3 loop spans 15 amino acids. Trimming took off 5 bases at V and 4 bases at J, with 17 bases between the two ends. CDR1 is SGHVS, CDR2 FQNEAQ, per germline. The CDR3 protein is CASSRSSGVRTEAFF. CDR3 nucleotides: TGTGCCAGCAGCCGAAGCTCAGGGGTTCGCACTGAAGCTTTCTTT.

This clonotype showed up many times. The rearrangement joins TRBV7-8 to TRBJ1-1; 9 bases match TRBD1. The V segment lost 1 base and the J segment 0 bases; nucleotides outside the gene matches: 0. Germline values: CDR1 SGHVS, CDR2 FQNEAQ. This CDR3 region has 15 residues. The CDR3: CASSLGDRVNTEAFF. The CDR3 nucleotides are TGTGCCAGCAGCTTAGGGGACAGGGTGAACACTGAAGCTTTCTTT.

The genes are TRBV20-1 and TRBJ1-2; D gene ambiguous. This CDR3 has 13 amino acids. The germline V gene has CDR1 DFQATT and CDR2 SNEGSKA (reference sequence). V was cut by 5 bases and J by 7 bases, with 17 bases left in between. The CDR3: CSAYSPGFGGYTF. The CDR3 DNA follows: TGCAGTGCTTACTCCCCGGGCTTTGGTGGCTACACCTTC.

There are a few counts of this clonotype. The gene calls are TRBV4-1 and TRBJ2-5; 7 bases are a match to TRBD2. Germline V lookup: CDR1 MGHRA, CDR2 YSYEKL. J gave up 5 bases and V 3 bases, and 3 bases lay outside the gene matches. The CDR3 runs to 13 residues. The CDR3 sequence: CASSQGGEETQYF. CDR3 bases: TGCGCCAGCAGCCAGGGGGGGGAGGAGACCCAGTACTTC.

This clonotype was seen only a few times. The CDR3 nucleotides read TGCAGTGCTCCAAGACTAGGGAGGGCCTACGAGCAGTACTTC. It yields the protein CSAPRLGRAYEQYF. The J gene is TRBJ2-7, the V gene TRBV20-1; the match to TRBD2 covers 7 bases. The ends lost 5 bases at V and 2 bases at J; junction bases unmatched: 9. From germline, CDR1 is DFQATT and CDR2 SNEGSKA (reference sequence). The CDR3 has 14 residues.

This clonotype was seen a handful of times. The rearrangement links TRBV11-1 to TRBJ1-1; 7 nucleotides agree with TRBD1. This CDR3 comprises 14 residues. The trim removed 5 bases at V and 1 base at J, leaving 4 bases unmatched. Germline V lookup: CDR1 SGHAT, CDR2 FQDESV (reference sequence). The CDR3 spells CASSNRGANTEAFF. The CDR3, as DNA: TGTGCCAGCAGCAACAGGGGCGCGAACACTGAAGCTTTCTTT.

The chain joins TRBV6-5 to TRBJ2-5; TRBD1 aligns across 7 bases. J was trimmed by 1 base and V by 4 bases; bases with no gene match: 9. Germline CDR1 reads MNHEY; CDR2 reads SVGAGI. CDR3 length equals 16 residues. CDR3 bases: TGTGCCAGCAGTTCTGTCCGGGACAGCGCCCAAGAGACCCAGTACTTC. This encodes CASSSVRDSAQETQYF.